The 26 T cell receptor beta chains given below trace back to one sample, sequenced in a study of T cell responses to AZD1222 COVID-19 vaccine. Only in-frame clones appear in the TCRdb table, and some are missing; sequencing was by immunoSEQ multiplex PCR. The sample consists of 200,000 to 250,000 clones, roughly 91% of them appearing once. The source was peripheral blood, collected on day 0 of MenACWY control vaccination. The receptors were gathered from an adult in good health.

The gene calls are TRBV27 and TRBJ1-5; TRBD1 is a possible D gene (6 bases). Germline V gene data show CDR1 as MNHEY and CDR2 as SMNVEV (reference sequence). V was pared by 7 bases and J by 6 bases, with 22 bases between. This CDR3 has 16 residues. The CDR3 loop reads CASKGLEAGASQPQHF. The CDR3, as DNA: TGTGCCAGCAAGGGACTAGAGGCAGGGGCTAGTCAGCCCCAGCATTTT.

The rearrangement uses TRBV25-1 and TRBJ2-7; D not resolved. V lost 3 bases and J lost 5, with 14 bases in between. Looked up from germline, CDR1 is MGHDK and CDR2 is SYGVNS. This CDR3 contains 14 residues. Here the CDR3 reads CASSDPATPHEQYF. The CDR3, as DNA: TGTGCCAGCAGTGACCCCGCCACTCCCCACGAGCAGTACTTC.

The rearrangement links TRBV3-1 (or the pseudogene TRBV3-2) to TRBJ1-1; D is undetermined. The germline CDR1 and CDR2 sequences are LGHDT and YNNKEL (reference sequence). This CDR3 has 16 residues. The germline V and J ends were trimmed by 5 bases and 11 bases, with 27 bases remaining between them. CDR3 region: CASSKGPRPELDVAFF. CDR3 nucleotides: TGTGCCAGCAGCAAAGGGCCCCGTCCCGAGTTAGACGTCGCTTTCTTT.

The V and J genes are TRBV7-8 and TRBJ1-2; 10 bases fit TRBD1. The CDR3 contains 15 residues. The trim removed 5 bases at V and 4 bases at J, leaving 7 bases unmatched. Germline V CDR1 and CDR2: SGHVS, FQNEAQ. CDR3 sequence reads: CASSPRTGGSYGYTF. CDR3 coding DNA: TGTGCCAGCAGCCCTCGGACAGGGGGGAGCTATGGCTACACCTTC.

The chain couples TRBV7-9 to TRBJ1-3; 7 nucleotides match TRBD1. This CDR3 comprises 13 residues. Germline values: CDR1 SEHNR, CDR2 FQNEAQ (reference sequence). V lost 5 bases to trimming and J lost 2 bases; unmatched junction nucleotides: 0. CDR3 amino acids: CASSRGPGNTIYF. As DNA, the CDR3 is TGTGCCAGCAGCAGGGGGCCTGGAAACACCATATATTTT.

The chain uses TRBV7-2 and TRBJ2-7; 13 nucleotides match TRBD2. CDR3 length: 14 amino acids. After removal of 5 bases from V and 7 bases from J, the junction contained 5 bases not matched to a gene. From germline, CDR1 is SGHTA and CDR2 FQGNSA. The CDR3 DNA reads TGTGCCAGCAGCACACTAGCGGGGGGGCTTGAGCAGTACTTC. Its protein is CASSTLAGGLEQYF.

This clone has only one observation. The chain joins TRBV6-5 to TRBJ2-1; no clear D gene. Germline lookup yields CDR1 MNHEY and CDR2 SVGAGI. V was cut by 6 bases and J by 6 bases, with 15 bases left in between. This CDR3 contains 14 residues. CDR3 region: CASSGLTFVNEQFF. CDR3 DNA sequence: TGTGCCAGCAGCGGCTTGACATTTGTCAATGAGCAGTTCTTC.

This chain joins TRBV29-1 and TRBJ1-1, with 9 nucleotides matching TRBD1. Germline values: CDR1 SQVTM, CDR2 ANQGSEA. J lost 5 bases, V lost 5 bases, and 6 bases had no gene match. CDR3 length: 13 residues. CDR3: CSVLRDRDTEAFF. The CDR3 DNA reads as TGCAGCGTTCTTCGGGACAGGGATACTGAAGCTTTCTTT. The full variable domain, its missing parts supplied by reference TRBV29-1 and TRBJ1-1, is SAVISQKPSRDICQRGTSLTIQCQVDSQVTMMFWYRQQPGQSLTLIATANQGSEATYESGFVIDKFPISRPNLTFSTLTVSNMSPEDSSIYLCSVLRDRDTEAFFGQGTRLTVV.

This rearrangement joins TRBV19 to TRBJ1-2; unclear D gene. The CDR3 has 14 amino acids. CDR1 and CDR2 from the germline V gene are LNHDA and SQIVND (reference sequence). V was trimmed by 3 bases and J by 8 bases, leaving 16 bases between them. CDR3 sequence: CASSILGIEDGYTF. DNA of the CDR3: TGTGCCAGTAGTATTCTTGGGATTGAGGACGGCTACACCTTC. Filled out from reference TRBV19 and TRBJ1-2, the complete variable domain reads DGGITQSPKYLFRKEGQNVTLSCEQNLNHDAMYWYRQDPGQGLRLIYYSQIVNDFQKGDIAEGYSVSREKKESFPLTVTSAQKNPTAFYLCASSILGIEDGYTFGSGTRLTVV.

The chain joins TRBV5-1 to TRBJ2-3; 7 nucleotides agree with TRBD2. The V gene end was trimmed by 5 bases and the J gene end by 6 bases; junction bases not matched to a gene: 12. In germline, CDR1 is SGHRS, CDR2 YFSETQ. The CDR3 length is 15 residues. The CDR3 loop reads CASSPEGEGWDTQYF. The CDR3 nucleotides are TGCGCCAGCAGTCCCGAAGGGGAGGGGTGGGATACGCAGTATTTT.

As concerns this clone: The identical CDR3 is also encoded by other nucleotide sequences in the sample. The chain carries TRBV5-1 and TRBJ1-3, with D uncertain. CDR3 length: 14 amino acids. V dropped 3 bases and J dropped 0 bases, with 7 bases sitting between them. The V gene's germline CDR1 is SGHRS and CDR2 YFSETQ. CDR3 nucleotide sequence: TGCGCCAGCAGCTCGGGTTCCTCTGGAAACACCATATATTTT. Translated, it gives CASSSGSSGNTIYF.

The chain has TRBV28 and TRBJ1-5, with 12 bases fitting TRBD1. This CDR3 contains 15 residues. Germline V CDR1 and CDR2: MDHEN, SYDVKM. Trimming took 2 bases from V and 6 from J; bases not matched to a gene: 2. The CDR3 spells CASSLGTGGSQPQHF. The CDR3 nucleotides read TGTGCCAGCAGTTTAGGGACAGGGGGCAGTCAGCCCCAGCATTTT.

The gene calls are TRBV19 and TRBJ1-6; 8 bases line up with TRBD1. The V gene end was trimmed by 6 bases and the J gene end by 7 bases; junction bases not matched to a gene: 8. The CDR3 contains 15 residues. Germline V gene sequence: CDR1 LNHDA, CDR2 SQIVND (reference sequence). The CDR3 coding sequence is TGTGCCAGTAGCGTGACAGGGGCTCTGAATTCACCCCTCCACTTT. Its protein is CASSVTGALNSPLHF.

This chain joins TRBV7-9 and TRBJ1-2; 8 nucleotides match TRBD1. V lost 1 base to trimming and J lost 4 bases; unmatched junction nucleotides: 5. Germline V CDR1 and CDR2: SEHNR, FQNEAQ (reference sequence). The CDR3 loop spans 15 amino acids. This CDR3 is CASSLVGTGRYGYTF. The CDR3 DNA reads as TGTGCCAGCAGCTTAGTCGGGACAGGTCGCTATGGCTACACCTTC.

The chain carries TRBV5-4 and TRBJ2-3; D remains unclear. Trimming took 4 bases from V and 0 from J, leaving 15 bases between them. Germline loops: CDR1 SGHNT, CDR2 YYREEE (reference sequence). This CDR3 has 16 amino acids. CDR3 DNA: TGTGCCAGCAGCCCGGTATGGGGAACTAGCACAGATACGCAGTATTTT. Translation gives CASSPVWGTSTDTQYF.

The J gene is TRBJ2-7, the V gene TRBV3-1 (or the pseudogene TRBV3-2); 9 nucleotides line up with TRBD2. The CDR3 covers 13 residues. The J segment lost 6 bases and the V segment lost 5 bases, leaving 5 bases of the junction unmatched. Germline CDR1 reads LGHDT; CDR2 reads YNNKEL (reference sequence). The CDR3, as DNA: TGTGCCAGCAGCGGGCGGGGGGGCCGCGAGCAGTACTTC. Encoded protein: CASSGRGGREQYF.

The rearrangement uses TRBV29-1 and TRBJ1-1; possibly TRBD1 for D (5 bases). CDR1 is SQVTM, CDR2 ANQGSEA, per germline. There are 13 residues in the CDR3. V shed 1 base and J shed 2 bases, with 8 bases lying between them. CDR3 loop: CSVEGQTNTEAFF. The CDR3, as DNA: TGCAGCGTTGAAGGACAGACTAACACTGAAGCTTTCTTT.

Worth noting for this clone: One junction end disagrees with the germline gene, perhaps due to a read error. The V call is TRBV6-2 or TRBV6-3, the J call TRBJ2-5, with D perhaps matching TRBD2 (5 bases). The CDR3 length is 15 residues. Germline V gives CDR1 MNHEY, CDR2 SVGEGT. CDR3 in amino acids: CASSPLDWYQGTQYF. The CDR3 DNA reads TGTGCCAGCAGTCCACTGGACTGGTATCAAGGGACCCAGTACTTC.

This chain uses TRBV28 with TRBJ1-2; a weak D match, TRBD1 (6 bases). Germline V gene data show CDR1 as MDHEN and CDR2 as SYDVKM. The CDR3 is 16 residues long. V gave up 4 bases and J gave up 4 bases, with 19 bases separating them. The CDR3 spells CASSSLGGALGYGYTF. As DNA, the CDR3 is TGTGCCAGCAGTTCCCTGGGGGGGGCGCTGGGCTATGGCTACACCTTC.

The rearrangement joins TRBV7-9 to TRBJ2-1; TRBD2 agrees at 7 bases. Trimming removed 5 bases from V and 3 bases from J; junction bases left unmatched: 7. The CDR3 contains 15 residues. The germline gives CDR1 SEHNR, CDR2 FQNEAQ (reference sequence). CDR3 in amino acids: CASSQAGKFYNEQFF. CDR3 DNA: TGTGCCAGCAGCCAAGCGGGGAAGTTCTACAATGAGCAGTTCTTC. Complete variable domain (other parts from reference TRBV7-9 and TRBJ2-1): DTGVSQNPRHKITKRGQNVTFRCDPISEHNRLYWYRQTLGQGPEFLTYFQNEAQLEKSRLLSDRFSAERPKGSFSTLEIQRTEQGDSAMYLCASSQAGKFYNEQFFGPGTRLTVL.

The chain employs TRBV5-6 and TRBJ2-3; D gene uncertain. The CDR3 runs 15 residues. Trimming took off 0 bases at V and 0 bases at J, with 8 bases between the two ends. Germline values: CDR1 SGHDT, CDR2 YYEEEE. CDR3 region: CASSLEQSSTDTQYF. The DNA of the CDR3 is TGTGCCAGCAGCTTGGAACAGAGTAGCACAGATACGCAGTATTTT.

The chain uses TRBV9 and TRBJ2-7, with D possibly TRBD2 on 6 matching bases. This CDR3 region has 15 residues. Trimming left V 0 bases short and J 3 bases short, with 13 bases between. CDR1 SGDLS and CDR2 YYNGEE come from the germline V gene. In DNA form, the CDR3 reads TGTGCCAGCAGCGTAGAGCCAGGAGGGTTCTACGAGCAGTACTTC. Its protein is CASSVEPGGFYEQYF.

The V gene is TRBV19, the J gene TRBJ1-5; TRBD1 is a possible D gene (5 bases). CDR1 is LNHDA, CDR2 SQIVND, per germline (reference sequence). V was shortened by 3 bases and J by 3 bases, with 9 bases between the two germline ends. The CDR3 contains 14 residues. The CDR3 reads CASSIRQFNQPQHF. The DNA for the CDR3 is TGTGCCAGTAGTATCAGACAGTTCAATCAGCCCCAGCATTTT.

This chain uses TRBV14 with TRBJ1-1; perhaps TRBD1 as D (5 bases). Germline loops: CDR1 SGHDN, CDR2 FVKESK. CDR3 length: 13 amino acids. V was clipped by 3 bases and J by 1 base, with 6 bases between them. CDR3 coding DNA: TGTGCCAGCAGCCAGGGGACGAACACTGAAGCTTTCTTT. Translation gives CASSQGTNTEAFF.

The V call is TRBV5-1, the J call TRBJ2-2; tentatively, D is TRBD2 (6 bases). The CDR3 covers 15 residues. V lost 4 bases to trimming and J lost 4 bases, with 14 bases between them. Germline V gene lookup returns CDR1 SGHRS and CDR2 YFSETQ. The CDR3: CASSTRVGGTGELFF. In nucleotides, the CDR3 is TGCGCCAGCAGCACCCGGGTGGGGGGCACCGGGGAGCTGTTTTTT.

This chain links TRBV3-1 (or the pseudogene TRBV3-2) with TRBJ1-1; D unclear. Germline V gene lookup returns CDR1 LGHDT and CDR2 YNNKEL (reference sequence). Deletions cut 2 bases from V and 4 bases from J, with 5 bases between. The CDR3 extends over 12 amino acids. CDR3 bases: TGTGCCAGCAGCCAATTATCCACTGAAGCTTTCTTT. Protein: CASSQLSTEAFF.